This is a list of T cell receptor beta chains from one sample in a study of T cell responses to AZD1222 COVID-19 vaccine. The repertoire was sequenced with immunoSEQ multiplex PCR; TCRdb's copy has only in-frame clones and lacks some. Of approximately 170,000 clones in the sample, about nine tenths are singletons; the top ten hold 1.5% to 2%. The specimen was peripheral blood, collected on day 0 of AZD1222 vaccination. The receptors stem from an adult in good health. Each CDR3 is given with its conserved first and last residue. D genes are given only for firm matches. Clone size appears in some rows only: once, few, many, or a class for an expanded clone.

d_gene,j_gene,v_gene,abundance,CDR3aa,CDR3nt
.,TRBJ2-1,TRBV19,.,CASSILSGGLNEQFF,TGTGCCAGTAGTATACTGAGCGGAGGCCTCAATGAGCAGTTCTTC
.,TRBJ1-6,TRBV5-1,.,CASSLLSRAEGLHF,TGCGCCAGCAGCTTGTTAAGTAGGGCGGAGGGCCTCCACTTT
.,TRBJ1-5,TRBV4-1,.,CASSQDEGTGSQPQHF,TGCGCCAGCAGCCAAGATGAAGGGACCGGGAGTCAGCCCCAGCATTTT
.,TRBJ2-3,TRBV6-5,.,CASSSGSTGTDTQYF,TGTGCCAGCAGTAGCGGGTCCACTGGCACAGATACGCAGTATTTT
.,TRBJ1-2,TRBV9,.,CASSVANRGDYGYTF,TGTGCCAGCAGCGTAGCAAACCGGGGCGACTATGGCTACACCTTC
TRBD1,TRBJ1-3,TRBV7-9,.,CASSFSGQGTGNTIYF,TGTGCCAGCAGCTTCTCGGGACAGGGAACTGGAAACACCATATATTTT
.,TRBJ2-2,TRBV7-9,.,CASSLAPGSLTGELFF,TGTGCCAGCAGCTTAGCACCGGGCAGCCTCACCGGGGAGCTGTTTTTT
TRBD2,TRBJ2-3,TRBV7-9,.,CASSLATSGGRTDTQYF,TGTGCCAGCAGCTTGGCGACTAGCGGGGGCCGCACAGATACGCAGTATTTT
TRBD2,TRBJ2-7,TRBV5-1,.,CASSSEIGGASSYEQYF,TGCGCCAGCAGCTCTGAGATCGGGGGGGCCAGCTCCTACGAGCAGTACTTC
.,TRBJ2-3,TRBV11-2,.,CASSSAEGGRTDTQYF,TGTGCCAGCAGCTCCGCGGAAGGGGGTCGTACAGATACGCAGTATTTT
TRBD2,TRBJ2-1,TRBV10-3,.,CAISAPGLAGGHEQFF,TGTGCCATCAGCGCCCCGGGACTAGCGGGGGGGCATGAGCAGTTCTTC
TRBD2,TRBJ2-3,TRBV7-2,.,CASSQRGTSGDTDTQYF,TGTGCCAGCAGCCAGAGAGGGACTAGCGGGGACACAGATACGCAGTATTTT
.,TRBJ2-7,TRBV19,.,CASSIPGTEAYEQYF,TGTGCCAGTAGTATTCCCGGGACGGAAGCCTACGAGCAGTACTTC
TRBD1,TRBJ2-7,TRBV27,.,CASSFEGGYYEQYF,TGTGCCAGCAGTTTCGAAGGGGGCTACTACGAGCAGTACTTC
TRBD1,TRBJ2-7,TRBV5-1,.,CASSLDPGQSFEQYF,TGCGCCAGCAGCTTGGACCCGGGACAGAGCTTTGAGCAGTACTTC
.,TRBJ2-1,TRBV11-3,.,CASSLALGRYNEQFF,TGTGCCAGCAGCTTAGCACTAGGACGCTACAATGAGCAGTTCTTC
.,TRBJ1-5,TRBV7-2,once,CASSFRGGVKQPQHF,TGTGCCAGCAGCTTCAGGGGTGGGGTGAAGCAGCCCCAGCATTTT
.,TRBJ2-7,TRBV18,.,CASSPGYEQYF,TGTGCCAGCTCACCAGGGTACGAGCAGTACTTC
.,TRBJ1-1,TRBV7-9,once,CASRGDVNTEAFF,TGTGCCAGCAGGGGGGACGTGAACACTGAAGCTTTCTTT
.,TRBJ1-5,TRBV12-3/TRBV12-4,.,CASSFGGAQPQHF,TGTGCCAGCAGTTTCGGAGGGGCTCAGCCCCAGCATTTT
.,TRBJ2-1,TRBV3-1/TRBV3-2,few,CASSQGRLGSSYNEQFF,TGTGCCAGCAGCCAAGGGCGGTTGGGGAGCTCCTACAATGAGCAGTTCTTC
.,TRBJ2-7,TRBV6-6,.,CASSLGLEDLPNPYEQYF,TGTGCCAGCAGTCTAGGCCTTGAGGACCTGCCTAATCCCTACGAGCAGTACTTC
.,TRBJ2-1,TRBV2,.,CASSEVRRVNEQFF,TGTGCCAGCAGTGAAGTGCGGCGGGTTAATGAGCAGTTCTTC
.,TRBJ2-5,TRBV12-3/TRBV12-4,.,CASRIGGGTQYF,TGTGCCAGCAGAATAGGGGGTGGCACCCAGTACTTC
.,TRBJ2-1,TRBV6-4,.,CASSEWAITSNEQFF,TGTGCCAGCAGTGAATGGGCCATAACGTCCAATGAGCAGTTCTTC
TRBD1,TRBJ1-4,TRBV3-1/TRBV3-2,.,CASSQGWGTVLREKLFF,TGTGCCAGCAGCCAAGGTTGGGGGACAGTCCTTAGAGAAAAACTGTTTTTT
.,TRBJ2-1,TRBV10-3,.,CAISEPAGAIDEQFF,TGTGCCATCAGTGAGCCGGCGGGGGCAATTGATGAGCAGTTCTTC
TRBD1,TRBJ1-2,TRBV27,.,CASSSRTGANYGYTF,TGTGCCAGCAGTTCCAGGACAGGGGCGAACTATGGCTACACCTTC
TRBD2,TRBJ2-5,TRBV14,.,CASSPVSGGKTQYF,TGTGCCAGCAGCCCAGTTAGCGGGGGGAAGACCCAGTACTTC
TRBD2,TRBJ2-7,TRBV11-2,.,CASSFQRGDAYEQYF,TGTGCCAGCAGCTTTCAGCGGGGAGACGCCTACGAGCAGTACTTC
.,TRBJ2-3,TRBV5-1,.,CASSPLSNANTDTQYF,TGCGCCAGCAGCCCCCTTTCGAACGCAAACACAGATACGCAGTATTTT
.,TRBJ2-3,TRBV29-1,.,CSVDAGRTDTQYF,TGCAGCGTTGATGCGGGCCGCACAGATACGCAGTATTTT
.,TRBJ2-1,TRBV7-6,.,CASSLVGDSYNEQFF,TGTGCCAGCAGCTTAGTCGGGGACTCCTACAATGAGCAGTTCTTC